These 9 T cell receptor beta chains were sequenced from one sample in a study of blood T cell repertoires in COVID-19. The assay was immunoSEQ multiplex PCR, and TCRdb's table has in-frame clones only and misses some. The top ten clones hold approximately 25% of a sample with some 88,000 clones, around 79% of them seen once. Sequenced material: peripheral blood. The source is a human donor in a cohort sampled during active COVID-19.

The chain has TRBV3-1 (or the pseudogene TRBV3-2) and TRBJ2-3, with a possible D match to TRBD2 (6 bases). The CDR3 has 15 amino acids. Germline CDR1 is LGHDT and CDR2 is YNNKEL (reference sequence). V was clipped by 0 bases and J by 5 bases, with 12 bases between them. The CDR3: CASSQDLLAGDTQYF. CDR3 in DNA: TGTGCCAGCAGCCAAGATCTACTAGCCGGAGATACGCAGTATTTT.

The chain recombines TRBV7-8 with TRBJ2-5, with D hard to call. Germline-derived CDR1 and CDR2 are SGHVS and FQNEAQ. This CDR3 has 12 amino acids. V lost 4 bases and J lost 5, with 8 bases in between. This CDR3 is CASSSGWETQYF. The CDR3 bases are TGTGCCAGCAGCTCCGGGTGGGAGACCCAGTACTTC.

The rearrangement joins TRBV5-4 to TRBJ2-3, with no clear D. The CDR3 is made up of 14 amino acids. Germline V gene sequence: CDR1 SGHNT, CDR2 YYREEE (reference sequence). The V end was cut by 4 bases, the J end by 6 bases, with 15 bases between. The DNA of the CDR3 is TGTGCCAGCAGCCGAGAGCCCCTTGGTGATACGCAGTATTTT. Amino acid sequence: CASSREPLGDTQYF.

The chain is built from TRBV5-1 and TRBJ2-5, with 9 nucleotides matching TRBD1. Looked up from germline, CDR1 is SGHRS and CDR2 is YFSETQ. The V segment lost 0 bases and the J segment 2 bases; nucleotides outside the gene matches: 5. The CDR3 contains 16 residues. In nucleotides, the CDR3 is TGCGCCAGCAGCTTGGGACAGGGGGAGATACAAGAGACCCAGTACTTC. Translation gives CASSLGQGEIQETQYF.

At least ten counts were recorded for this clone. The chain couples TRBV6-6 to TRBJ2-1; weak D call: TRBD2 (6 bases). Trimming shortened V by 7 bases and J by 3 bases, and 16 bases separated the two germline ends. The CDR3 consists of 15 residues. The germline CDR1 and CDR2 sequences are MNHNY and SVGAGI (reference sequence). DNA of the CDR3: TGTGCCAGCATCAGGCCGGGAGCCCTCTACAATGAGCAGTTCTTC. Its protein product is CASIRPGALYNEQFF.

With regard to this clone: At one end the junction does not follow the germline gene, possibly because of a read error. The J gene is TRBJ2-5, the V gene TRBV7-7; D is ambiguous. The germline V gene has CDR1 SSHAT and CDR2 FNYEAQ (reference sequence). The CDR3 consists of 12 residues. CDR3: CASSLDSETQYF. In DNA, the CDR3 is TGTGCTAGCAGCTTAGACTCGGAGACCCAGTACTTC.

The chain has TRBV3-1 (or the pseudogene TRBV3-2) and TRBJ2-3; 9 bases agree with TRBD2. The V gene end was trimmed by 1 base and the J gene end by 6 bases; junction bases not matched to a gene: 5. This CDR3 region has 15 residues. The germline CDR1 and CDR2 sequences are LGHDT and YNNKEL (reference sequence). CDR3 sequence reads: CASSQAGGRVDTQYF. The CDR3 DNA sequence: TGTGCCAGCAGCCAAGCGGGCGGGAGGGTGGATACGCAGTATTTT.

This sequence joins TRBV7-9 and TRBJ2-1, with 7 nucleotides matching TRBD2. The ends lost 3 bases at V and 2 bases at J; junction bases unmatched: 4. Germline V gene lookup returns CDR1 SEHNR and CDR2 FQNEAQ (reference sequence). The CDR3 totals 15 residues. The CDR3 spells CASSFASGAYNEQFF. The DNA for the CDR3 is TGTGCCAGCAGCTTTGCTAGCGGAGCCTACAATGAGCAGTTCTTC.

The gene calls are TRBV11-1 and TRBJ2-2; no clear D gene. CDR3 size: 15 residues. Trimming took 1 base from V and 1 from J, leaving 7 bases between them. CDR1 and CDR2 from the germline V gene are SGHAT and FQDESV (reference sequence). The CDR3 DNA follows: TGTGCCAGCAGCTTAGTTGCCAGGAACACCGGGGAGCTGTTTTTT. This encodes CASSLVARNTGELFF.